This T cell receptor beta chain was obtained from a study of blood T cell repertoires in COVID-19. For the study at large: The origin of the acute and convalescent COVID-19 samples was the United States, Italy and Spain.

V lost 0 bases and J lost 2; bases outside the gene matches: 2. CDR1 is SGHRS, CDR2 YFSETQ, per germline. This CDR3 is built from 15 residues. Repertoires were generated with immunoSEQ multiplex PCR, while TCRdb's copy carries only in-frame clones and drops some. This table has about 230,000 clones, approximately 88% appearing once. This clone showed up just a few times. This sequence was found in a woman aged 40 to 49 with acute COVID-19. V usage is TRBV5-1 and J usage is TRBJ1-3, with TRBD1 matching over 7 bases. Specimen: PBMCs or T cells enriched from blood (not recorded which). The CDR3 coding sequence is TGCGCCAGCAGCTTGGAGGGACAGACTGGAAACACCATATATTTT. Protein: CASSLEGQTGNTIYF.